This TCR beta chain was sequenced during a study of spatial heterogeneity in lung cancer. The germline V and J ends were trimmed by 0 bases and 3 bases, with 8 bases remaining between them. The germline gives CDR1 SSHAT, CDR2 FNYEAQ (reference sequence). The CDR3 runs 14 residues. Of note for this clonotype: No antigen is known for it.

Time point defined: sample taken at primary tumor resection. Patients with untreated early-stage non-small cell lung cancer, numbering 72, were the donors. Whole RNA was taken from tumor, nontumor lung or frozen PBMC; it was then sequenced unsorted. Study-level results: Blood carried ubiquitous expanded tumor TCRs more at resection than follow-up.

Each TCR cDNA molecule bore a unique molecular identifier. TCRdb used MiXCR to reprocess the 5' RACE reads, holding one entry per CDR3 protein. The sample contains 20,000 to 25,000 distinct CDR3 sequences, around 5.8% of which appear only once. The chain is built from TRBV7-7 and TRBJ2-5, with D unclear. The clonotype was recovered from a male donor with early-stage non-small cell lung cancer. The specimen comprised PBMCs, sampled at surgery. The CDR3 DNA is TGTGCCAGCAGCTTAGCTAGTACGAAAGAGACCCAGTACTTC. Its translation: CASSLASTKETQYF.